These 2 T cell receptor beta chains came from one sample sequenced in a study of T cells in Graves' hyperthyroidism and ophthalmopathy. Amplified regions were TCR beta CDR3 sequences from RNA transcripts. The TCR CDR3 was amplified in a first-round RT-PCR using the HTBI primer set. TCRdb passed the multiplex PCR reads through MiXCR, listing each CDR3 protein once. The sample shows around 280,000 distinct CDR3 sequences, about 14% of them seen only once. The sample consisted of blood. All receptors come from a woman aged 25 to 39 with Graves' hyperthyroidism that later progressed to Graves' ophthalmopathy.

V is TRBV18 and J is TRBJ2-3; D may be TRBD1 or TRBD2 (5 bases each). The CDR3 extends over 15 amino acids. CDR1 is KGHSH, CDR2 LQKENI, per germline. The ends were cut back, 6 bases at V and 5 bases at J, with 18 bases in the middle. The CDR3 region has the DNA TGTGCCAGCTCCCCTGGACTGGTAGGGGAAGATACGCAGTATTTT. Amino acid sequence: CASSPGLVGEDTQYF.

The genes are TRBV4-1 and TRBJ1-4; no clear D gene. Deletions cut 8 bases from V and 4 bases from J, with 11 bases between. CDR1 MGHRA and CDR2 YSYEKL come from the germline V gene. This CDR3 comprises 13 residues. Written as DNA, the CDR3 is TGCGCCAGCGGGTTTTTATTTAATGAAAAACTGTTTTTT. Translating it yields CASGFLFNEKLFF.